This TCR beta chain derives from a study of T cell responses to AZD1222 COVID-19 vaccine. The study's findings and limits: The donors showed a predominance of white British ancestry and of females, with possible underestimation of clonal diversity. Epitopes outside B.1.351 and B.1.1.7 mutated regions reportedly drew nearly half of spike TCRs.

CDR3 length: 15 residues. Trimming pared 6 bases from V and 0 bases from J, leaving 13 bases between. Germline assignment: CDR1 LNHDA and CDR2 SQIVND (reference sequence). Assay: immunoSEQ multiplex PCR; the TCRdb copy retains only in-frame clones and omits some. Among 150,000 to 200,000 clones listed, around 93% were seen once. This clone was seen just once. Its antigen is as yet unknown. This clonotype originated in an adult in good health. Material: peripheral blood, obtained on day 0 of AZD1222 vaccination. The chain couples TRBV19 to TRBJ2-3; D is unclear. CDR3 in DNA: TGTGCCAGTAGCTTAAGGCCGGCCAGCACAGATACGCAGTATTTT. It specifies CASSLRPASTDTQYF.